This entry lists 28 T cell receptor beta chains sequenced from one sample in a study of post-analysis software for immune sequencing data. The study, taken as a whole, reports: Included in a set of about 5 TRBV segments more frequent in patients than controls were TRBV5-6, TRBV5-1 and TRBV20-1.

Built from TCR beta cDNA, the libraries had unique molecular identifiers in them. MiXCR was run by TCRdb on the PCR reads, yielding one entry per CDR3 protein. Here the sample spans under 900,000 distinct CDR3 sequences, roughly 58% being singletons. These receptors are not linked to any known antigen. The sample taken for sequencing was blood. These receptor sequences come from a girl under 18 with multiple sclerosis.

The chain carries TRBV12-3 or TRBV12-4 and TRBJ2-1; 8 positions match TRBD2. With 1 base clipped from V and 4 bases from J, the junction kept 3 bases outside the gene matches. This CDR3 is built from 15 residues. In DNA form, the CDR3 reads TGTGCCAGCAGTTTAGATAGCGGGACATACAATGAGCAGTTCTTC. Protein: CASSLDSGTYNEQFF.

This clonotype was detected a few times. This rearrangement joins TRBV15 to TRBJ1-2; D remains ambiguous. The germline gives CDR1 LNHNV, CDR2 YYDKDF (reference sequence). V gave up 0 bases and J gave up 3 bases, with 11 bases separating them. The CDR3 consists of 15 residues. CDR3 bases: TGTGCCACCAGCAGAGATCGAGATTTATACTATGGCTACACCTTC. Protein sequence: CATSRDRDLYYGYTF.

V usage is TRBV5-6 and J usage is TRBJ1-5; 8 bases are a match to TRBD1. Germline-derived CDR1 and CDR2 are SGHDT and YYEEEE. The CDR3 runs 14 residues. V lost 4 bases and J lost 6; bases outside the gene matches: 6. CDR3 sequence reads: CASSQTGVGQPQHF. In DNA form, the CDR3 reads TGTGCCAGCAGCCAGACAGGGGTTGGTCAGCCCCAGCATTTT. Drawing the rest from reference TRBV5-6 and TRBJ1-5, the complete variable domain is DAGVTQSPTHLIKTRGQQVTLRCSPKSGHDTVSWYQQALGQGPQFIFQYYEEEERQRGNFPDRFSGHQFPNYSSELNVNALLLGDSALYLCASSQTGVGQPQHFGDGTRLSIL.

V usage is TRBV12-3 or TRBV12-4 and J usage is TRBJ2-5; 11 nucleotides agree with TRBD1. This CDR3 has 16 amino acids. Trimming at V came to 3 bases and at J to 3 bases, leaving 6 bases not matched to a gene. Here the CDR3 reads CASSFHRTGGEETQYF. The DNA for the CDR3 is TGTGCCAGCAGTTTCCATCGGACAGGGGGCGAAGAGACCCAGTACTTC.

This rearrangement joins TRBV6-4 to TRBJ2-1; weak D call: TRBD1 (5 bases). The CDR3 runs 13 residues. V dropped 5 bases and J dropped 5 bases, with 10 bases sitting between them. CDR1 is MRHNA, CDR2 SNTAGT, per germline. The CDR3 sequence is CASSRLGDNEQFF. CDR3 in DNA: TGTGCCAGCAGTCGCCTAGGGGACAATGAGCAGTTCTTC.

The chain couples TRBV29-1 to TRBJ2-7; 7 positions agree with TRBD1. CDR1 SQVTM and CDR2 ANQGSEA come from the germline V gene. The V gene end was trimmed by 7 bases and the J gene end by 2 bases; junction bases not matched to a gene: 8. The CDR3 contains 13 residues. The CDR3 sequence is CSASTGWAYEQYF. The DNA of the CDR3 is TGCAGCGCATCGACAGGGTGGGCCTACGAGCAGTACTTC.

The chain couples TRBV29-1 to TRBJ2-1, with 7 bases matching TRBD1. Germline CDR1 SQVTM, CDR2 ANQGSEA. CDR3 length: 15 amino acids. The trim removed 1 base at V and 14 bases at J, leaving 17 bases unmatched. CDR3 loop: CSVEGDRSGGRGEFF. CDR3 nucleotides: TGCAGCGTTGAAGGGGATCGCTCAGGGGGTCGGGGAGAGTTCTTC.

This clonotype was seen a few times. The V gene is TRBV10-3, the J gene TRBJ2-5, with 10 positions matching TRBD2. The V gene's germline CDR1 is ENHRY and CDR2 SYGVKD. The CDR3 consists of 15 residues. Trimming took 9 bases from V and 4 from J; bases not matched to a gene: 11. CDR3: CAIRREAGGRETQYF. The DNA of the CDR3 is TGTGCCATACGTCGGGAAGCGGGGGGGAGAGAGACCCAGTACTTC.

The chain is built from TRBV4-1 and TRBJ2-7; D not certain. Germline loops: CDR1 MGHRA, CDR2 YSYEKL. V lost 5 bases to trimming and J lost 2 bases, with 16 bases between them. The CDR3 totals 15 residues. CDR3 in amino acids: CASSYEEVTAYEQYF. The DNA of the CDR3 is TGCGCCAGCAGCTACGAGGAAGTAACGGCCTACGAGCAGTACTTC.

V gene TRBV29-1 combines with J gene TRBJ2-5, with 10 bases matching TRBD1. V shed 3 bases and J 5 bases; nucleotides not matched to a gene: 6. The CDR3 loop spans 14 amino acids. Germline V gene data show CDR1 as SQVTM and CDR2 as ANQGSEA. The CDR3, as DNA: TGCAGCGTTGAGTGGACAGGGGGTTGGGAGACCCAGTACTTC. Amino acids: CSVEWTGGWETQYF.

The gene calls are TRBV9 and TRBJ2-4; 8 bases align to TRBD2. The assigned J gene may be wrong: the sequence end matches TRBJ2-7 better. Looked up from germline, CDR1 is SGDLS and CDR2 is YYNGEE. This CDR3 has 15 amino acids. The CDR3 is CASSVGSSGVYEQYF. The CDR3 coding sequence is TGTGCCAGCAGCGTAGGGAGTAGCGGGGTATACGAGCAGTACTTC.

This clonotype has only a few counts. The J gene is TRBJ2-1, the V gene TRBV7-2; D could derive from TRBD1 or TRBD2 (5 bases each). V lost 0 bases and J 8 bases, leaving 11 bases between the germline ends. The length of the CDR3 is 14 residues. The germline CDR1 and CDR2 sequences are SGHTA and FQGNSA. Written as DNA, the CDR3 is TGTGCCAGCAGCTTAGCTCTGGGGCGGGATGAGCAGTTCTTC. It translates to CASSLALGRDEQFF.

V is TRBV20-1 and J is TRBJ2-7; 8 bases agree with TRBD2. The CDR3 consists of 17 residues. Looked up from germline, CDR1 is DFQATT and CDR2 is SNEGSKA (reference sequence). The V gene end was trimmed by 4 bases and the J gene end by 2 bases; junction bases not matched to a gene: 16. The CDR3 DNA follows: TGCAGTGCTACCACTCTAGCGGGTCCCTCCTTAACCTACGAGCAGTACTTC. Translating it yields CSATTLAGPSLTYEQYF.

This clonotype was counted many times. The chain employs TRBV5-1 and TRBJ2-7; no clear D gene. The V and J ends lost 0 bases and 0 bases respectively, with 4 bases between them. CDR3 length: 13 residues. From germline, CDR1 is SGHRS and CDR2 YFSETQ. Here the CDR3 reads CASSLEDSYEQYF. The CDR3 region has the DNA TGCGCCAGCAGCTTGGAGGACTCCTACGAGCAGTACTTC.

Details on this clonotype: The junction differs from germline at one of its ends, possibly a read error. The chain uses TRBV4-1 and TRBJ2-5, with 10 bases matching TRBD2. CDR3 length equals 14 residues. Germline V gene data show CDR1 as MGHRA and CDR2 as YSYEKL. The CDR3 here is CASSVATSGIGQYF. As DNA, the CDR3 is TGTGCCAGCAGCGTAGCTACTAGCGGGATAGGGCAGTACTTC.

The chain recombines TRBV9 with TRBJ1-2; no reliable D call. The germline gives CDR1 SGDLS, CDR2 YYNGEE. V lost 3 bases, J lost 3 bases, and 12 bases lay in between. The CDR3 consists of 14 residues. The CDR3 DNA reads TGTGCCAGCAGCGGAGTCGTGAGAGACTATGGCTACACCTTC. Translation: CASSGVVRDYGYTF.

This chain uses TRBV20-1 with TRBJ2-5; D is undetermined. Matching the DNA end better, TRBJ2-7 makes the J call doubtful. CDR1 is DFQATT and CDR2 is SNEGSKA in the germline V gene (reference sequence). The CDR3 runs to 12 residues. The CDR3 DNA follows: TGCAGTGCTAGAGATATGGGGTTCGAGCAGTACTTC. This translates into CSARDMGFEQYF.

The V call is TRBV20-1, the J call TRBJ2-5; the D gene could be TRBD1 or TRBD2 (5 bases each). Per germline, CDR1 DFQATT and CDR2 SNEGSKA (reference sequence). The CDR3 contains 15 residues. Trimming took off 6 bases at V and 2 bases at J, with 19 bases between the two ends. CDR3 sequence: CSAPKSTGRQETQYF. CDR3 nucleotides: TGCAGTGCGCCAAAATCCACGGGGCGGCAAGAGACCCAGTACTTC.

This chain uses TRBV5-1 with TRBJ2-7; D is possibly TRBD1 or TRBD2 (5 bases each). The V gene's germline CDR1 is SGHRS and CDR2 YFSETQ. V was cut by 3 bases and J by 4 bases, with 20 bases left in between. The CDR3 contains 16 residues. CDR3 amino acids: CASSSGPGSSGYEQYF. DNA of the CDR3: TGCGCCAGCAGCTCAGGGCCCGGGTCCTCGGGGTACGAGCAGTACTTC.

The rearrangement joins TRBV7-3 to TRBJ1-2; no clear D. There are 14 residues in the CDR3. V lost 2 bases to trimming and J lost 7 bases, with 14 bases between them. Germline V lookup: CDR1 SGHTA, CDR2 FQGTGA. CDR3 residues: CASSLHGSDGGYTF. The CDR3 nucleotides read TGTGCCAGCAGCTTACATGGCAGCGACGGTGGCTACACCTTC.

The rearrangement joins TRBV12-3 or TRBV12-4 to TRBJ2-7; tentatively, D is TRBD1 (6 bases). V was pared by 6 bases and J by 2 bases, with 14 bases between. CDR3 length equals 14 residues. This chain's CDR3 is CASSADRITYEQYF. The CDR3 DNA reads as TGTGCCAGCAGCGCGGACAGAATAACCTACGAGCAGTACTTC.

This clonotype was found a few times. The chain has TRBV2 and TRBJ1-2, with 7 bases aligning to TRBD1. After removal of 6 bases from V and 3 bases from J, the junction contained 7 bases not matched to a gene. In germline, CDR1 is SNHLY, CDR2 FYNNEI. CDR3 length: 14 residues. This CDR3 reads CASRPRGGYYGYTF. The CDR3 DNA sequence: TGTGCCAGCAGGCCCCGAGGGGGCTACTATGGCTACACCTTC.

The rearrangement joins TRBV6-2 or TRBV6-3 to TRBJ2-5; D call uncertain. The CDR3 covers 11 residues. With 5 bases removed from V and 5 bases from J, the gap between germline ends came to 6 bases. Germline V gene lookup returns CDR1 MNHEY and CDR2 SVGEGT. The CDR3 region has the DNA TGTGCCAGCAGTGCGACCGAGACCCAGTACTTC. Its protein product is CASSATETQYF.

The chain has TRBV7-2 and TRBJ2-4, with 7 bases lining up with TRBD2. This CDR3 has 17 residues. From germline, CDR1 is SGHTA and CDR2 FQGNSA. V was clipped by 1 base and J by 6 bases; unmatched bases: 12. The CDR3 DNA is TGTGCCAGCAGCTTAGTAGCTAGCGGAGTGGGGGGAAACATTCAGTACTTC. As protein: CASSLVASGVGGNIQYF.

The rearrangement uses TRBV14 and TRBJ2-7, with D unresolved. Trimming took 4 bases from V and 4 from J, leaving 8 bases between them. Germline CDR1 is SGHDN and CDR2 is FVKESK. The CDR3 loop spans 12 amino acids. The CDR3 loop is CASSLSQYEQYF. For the CDR3, the DNA is TGTGCCAGCAGCCTATCACAATACGAGCAGTACTTC.

The chain is built from TRBV29-1 and TRBJ2-1; 11 nucleotides line up with TRBD2. V shed 3 bases and J 6 bases; nucleotides not matched to a gene: 1. The CDR3 is made up of 13 amino acids. Germline loops: CDR1 SQVTM, CDR2 ANQGSEA. CDR3 amino acids: CSVDTSGGNEQFF. CDR3 nucleotide sequence: TGCAGCGTTGACACTAGCGGGGGCAATGAGCAGTTCTTC.

The genes are TRBV6-1 and TRBJ2-7; possible D gene TRBD1, 6 bases. The ends were cut back, 10 bases at V and 6 bases at J, with 22 bases in the middle. The CDR3 is made up of 14 amino acids. Germline CDR1 reads MNHNS; CDR2 reads SASEGT. CDR3 coding DNA: TGTGCCATCTCTGACAGGAGCTCGAAAAGCGAGCAGTACTTC. Translated, it gives CAISDRSSKSEQYF.

The chain links TRBV10-3 to TRBJ2-3, with D perhaps TRBD2 (6 bases). CDR1 is ENHRY and CDR2 is SYGVKD in the germline V gene. Trimming removed 3 bases at V and 11 bases at J, with 15 bases between. This CDR3 is 13 amino acids long. CDR3 sequence: CAISDWGAREQYF. CDR3 DNA: TGTGCCATCAGTGATTGGGGAGCGCGGGAGCAGTATTTT.